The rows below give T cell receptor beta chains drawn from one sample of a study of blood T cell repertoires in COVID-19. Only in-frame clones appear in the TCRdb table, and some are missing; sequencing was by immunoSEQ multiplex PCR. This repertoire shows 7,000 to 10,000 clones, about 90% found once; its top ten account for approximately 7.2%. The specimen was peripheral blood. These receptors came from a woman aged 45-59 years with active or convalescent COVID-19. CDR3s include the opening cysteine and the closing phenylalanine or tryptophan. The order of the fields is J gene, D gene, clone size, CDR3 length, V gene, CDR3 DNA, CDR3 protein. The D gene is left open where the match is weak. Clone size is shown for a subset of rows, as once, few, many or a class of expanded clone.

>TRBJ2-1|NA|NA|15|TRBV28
TGTGCCAGCAGTTTAGCGGGACCCTCCTACAATGAGCAGTTCTTC
CASSLAGPSYNEQFF
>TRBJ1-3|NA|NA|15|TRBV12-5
TGTGCTAGTGGTTTAGCACAGGGCTCTGGAAACACCATATATTTT
CASGLAQGSGNTIYF
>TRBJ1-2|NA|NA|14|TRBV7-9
TGTGCCAGCAGCAGGGACGGGAAGCTATATGGCTACACCTTC
CASSRDGKLYGYTF
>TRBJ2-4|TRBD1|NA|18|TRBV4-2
TGTGCCAGCAGCCAATACGGACAGGGTGCGATAGTCAAAAACATTCAGTACTTC
CASSQYGQGAIVKNIQYF
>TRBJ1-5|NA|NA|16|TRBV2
TGTGCCAGCAGTGAAGCCCACGGAGGGTTGAATCAGCCCCAGCATTTT
CASSEAHGGLNQPQHF
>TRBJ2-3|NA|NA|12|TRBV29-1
TGCAGCGTTGATGGGGGGACAGATACGCAGTATTTT
CSVDGGTDTQYF
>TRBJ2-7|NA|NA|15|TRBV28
TGTGCCAGCAGTTTGATAGGGGAAAGCTCCTACGAGCAGTACTTC
CASSLIGESSYEQYF
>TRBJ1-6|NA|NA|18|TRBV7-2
TGTGCCAGCAGCTTAAATTCCCAGGGGTTGGGAAATAATTCACCCCTCCACTTT
CASSLNSQGLGNNSPLHF
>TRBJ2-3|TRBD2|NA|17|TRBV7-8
TGTGCCAGCAGCTTAGCGCAGTCTAGCGGGCGCACAGATACGCAGTATTTT
CASSLAQSSGRTDTQYF
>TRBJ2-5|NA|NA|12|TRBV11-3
TGTGCCAGCGCGGAAAACCAAGAGACCCAGTACTTC
CASAENQETQYF
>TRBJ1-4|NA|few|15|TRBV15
TGTGCCACCAGCAAGGACTTTGCAACTAATGAAAAACTGTTTTTT
CATSKDFATNEKLFF
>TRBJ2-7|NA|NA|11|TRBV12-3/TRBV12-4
TGTGCCAGCACCTTGGGAGGCGAGCAGTACTTC
CASTLGGEQYF
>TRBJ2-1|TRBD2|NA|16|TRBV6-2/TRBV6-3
TGTGCCAGCAGTTGGTACTTAGCGGGAGTAGGGAATGAGCAGTTCTTC
CASSWYLAGVGNEQFF
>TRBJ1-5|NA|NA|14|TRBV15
TGTGCCACCAGCATGGGGGGAGACAATCAGCCCCAGCATTTT
CATSMGGDNQPQHF
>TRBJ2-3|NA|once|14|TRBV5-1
TGCGCCAGCAGTCCTGACACCACCGAGGATACGCAGTATTTT
CASSPDTTEDTQYF
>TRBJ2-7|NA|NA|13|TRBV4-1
TGCGCCAGCAGCCCCGGGGAGTCCTACGAGCAGTACTTC
CASSPGESYEQYF
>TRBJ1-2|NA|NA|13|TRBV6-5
TGTGCCAGCAGTTCTCGGACATCCTATGGCTACACCTTC
CASSSRTSYGYTF
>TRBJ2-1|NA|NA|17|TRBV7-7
TGTGCCAGCAGCTTAGAGGTGGGCAGCAGCTCCTACAATGAGCAGTTCTTC
CASSLEVGSSSYNEQFF
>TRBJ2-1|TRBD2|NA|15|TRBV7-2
TGTGCCAGCAGCTTACTAGCGGCCGACTACAATGAGCAGTTCTTC
CASSLLAADYNEQFF
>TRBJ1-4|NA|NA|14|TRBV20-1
TGCAGTGCTAGTTCGATACAGGGAAGTGAAAAACTGTTTTTT
CSASSIQGSEKLFF
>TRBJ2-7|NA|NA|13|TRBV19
TGTGCCAGTAGTAGGGCAGGGTGGGACGAGCAGTACTTC
CASSRAGWDEQYF
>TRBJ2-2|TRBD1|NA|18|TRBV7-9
TGTGCCAGCAGCTTAGCCCCTATGACAGGGAGAATCACCGGGGAGCTGTTTTTT
CASSLAPMTGRITGELFF